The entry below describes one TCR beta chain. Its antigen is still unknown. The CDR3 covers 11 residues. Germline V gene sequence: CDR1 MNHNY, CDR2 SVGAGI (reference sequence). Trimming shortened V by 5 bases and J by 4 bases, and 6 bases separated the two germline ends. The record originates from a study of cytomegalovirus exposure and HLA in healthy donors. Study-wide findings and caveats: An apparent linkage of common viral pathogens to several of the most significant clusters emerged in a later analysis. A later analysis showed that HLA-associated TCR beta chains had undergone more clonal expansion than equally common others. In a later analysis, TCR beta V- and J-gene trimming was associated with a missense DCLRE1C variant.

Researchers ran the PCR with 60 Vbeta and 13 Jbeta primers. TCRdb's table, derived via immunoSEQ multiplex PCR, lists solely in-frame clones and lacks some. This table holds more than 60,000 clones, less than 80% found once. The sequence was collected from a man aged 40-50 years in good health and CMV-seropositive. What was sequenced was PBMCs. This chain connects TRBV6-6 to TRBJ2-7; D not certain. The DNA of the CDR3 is TGTGCCAGCAGTACCGAGTACGAGCAGTACTTC. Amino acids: CASSTEYEQYF.